This is a list of T cell receptor beta chains from one sample in a study of blood T cell repertoires in COVID-19. TCRdb's copy holds only in-frame clones and misses some; the assay was immunoSEQ multiplex PCR. The sample includes around 250,000 clones, about 89% of them seen just once. Source material: PBMCs or T cells enriched from blood (not recorded which). These receptors all stem from a human donor in a cohort exposed to, infected with or recovered from COVID-19 (not recorded which). The donor label of this sample is uncertain. Both conserved end residues are part of each CDR3. The D gene is left open where the match is weak. Only part of the rows carry a size: once, few, many, or a class if the clone is expanded.

>TRBV18|NA|TRBJ2-6|NA
TGTGCCAGCTCACCAGGAGGGGGGGCTCTCTCTGGGGCCAACGTCCTGACTTTC
CASSPGGGALSGANVLTF
>TRBV4-1|NA|TRBJ2-7|NA
TGCGCCAGCAGCCAAGACCCTCAGACAGACTACGAGCAGTACTTC
CASSQDPQTDYEQYF
>TRBV12-3/TRBV12-4|NA|TRBJ2-2|TRBD1
TGTGCCAGCAGTTTGACAGGGAACGGGGAGCTGTTTTTT
CASSLTGNGELFF
>TRBV7-9|once|TRBJ2-5|NA
TGTGCCAGCAGCGCCGGGGGGCGTACGTACCAAGAGACCCAGTACTTC
CASSAGGRTYQETQYF
>TRBV9|NA|TRBJ2-3|NA
TGTGCCAGCAGCGCAGTCGGGAGCGCAGGTACGCAGTATTTT
CASSAVGSAGTQYF
>TRBV6-6|NA|TRBJ1-3|NA
TGTGCCAGCAGCAAGACCGGGACCATATATTTT
CASSKTGTIYF
>TRBV30|few|TRBJ2-2|TRBD1
TGTGCCTGGAGGGGGACAGCGAACACCGGGGAGCTGTTTTTT
CAWRGTANTGELFF
>TRBV4-2|NA|TRBJ2-2|TRBD2
TGTGCCAGCAGCCAAGAGGCCCGGGCGGGGGGTAACACCGGGGAGCTGTTTTTT
CASSQEARAGGNTGELFF
>TRBV5-1|NA|TRBJ2-5|NA
TGCGCCAGCAGCGAACAGGGCAGGGAGACCCAGTACTTC
CASSEQGRETQYF
>TRBV6-5|NA|TRBJ2-1|TRBD1
TGTGCCAGCAGTTCCTTCGGGACAGGGGGTTACAATGAGCAGTTCTTC
CASSSFGTGGYNEQFF
>TRBV7-9|NA|TRBJ2-1|NA
TGTGCCAGCAGCTCGACACCGTACAATGAGCAGTTCTTC
CASSSTPYNEQFF
>TRBV4-1|NA|TRBJ2-3|NA
TGCGCCAGCAGCCAAGAATCAGGACTCCGCGATAGTACGCAGTATTTT
CASSQESGLRDSTQYF
>TRBV7-3|NA|TRBJ1-5|NA
TGTGCCAGCAGCTTCGGGAGCAATCAGCCCCAGCATTTT
CASSFGSNQPQHF
>TRBV2|NA|TRBJ1-4|TRBD1
TGTGCCAGCAGTGCAACCGGGACAGGGCGCAATGAAAAACTGTTTTTT
CASSATGTGRNEKLFF
>TRBV10-3|few|TRBJ1-2|TRBD1
TGTGCCATCAGTACAGGGGGAGTCTATGGCTACACCTTC
CAISTGGVYGYTF
>TRBV6-4|NA|TRBJ2-3|TRBD2
TGTGCCAGCAGCGGGACTAGCGGGGGGCCGGGAGATACGCAGTATTTT
CASSGTSGGPGDTQYF
>TRBV19|NA|TRBJ1-6|NA
TGTGCCAGTAGTATTGGTCTTCGGTCACCCCTCCACTTT
CASSIGLRSPLHF
>TRBV7-9|NA|TRBJ2-5|TRBD2
TGTGCCACCGGGACTAGCGGGGGGCAAGAGACCCAGTACTTC
CATGTSGGQETQYF
>TRBV7-2|NA|TRBJ1-1|TRBD1
TGTGCCAGCAGCGGCAGGACAGGGATCGCTGAAGCTTTCTTT
CASSGRTGIAEAFF
>TRBV11-2|NA|TRBJ2-1|NA
TGTGCCAGCAGCTCCCTAAAGGGGAACAATGAGCAGTTCTTC
CASSSLKGNNEQFF
>TRBV2|NA|TRBJ1-5|NA
TGTGCCAGCAGAGTGGTTGGGGGCCGGGATCAGCCCCAGCATTTT
CASRVVGGRDQPQHF
>TRBV5-8|NA|TRBJ2-2|TRBD1
TGTGCCAGCAGCTCCCGGACAGGGGGCTGGGAGCTGTTTTTT
CASSSRTGGWELFF
>TRBV3-1/TRBV3-2|NA|TRBJ1-2|NA
TGTGCCAGCAGCCAAGGGGCCTATGGCTACACCTTC
CASSQGAYGYTF
>TRBV10-3|NA|TRBJ1-1|NA
TGTGCCATCAGTCCTCACAGGTATCCGAACACTGAAGCTTTCTTT
CAISPHRYPNTEAFF
>TRBV29-1|NA|TRBJ1-2|TRBD1
TGCAGCGTTGTTTCCGGCAGGGGGCTAGGCTACACCTTC
CSVVSGRGLGYTF
>TRBV19|NA|TRBJ2-5|NA
TGTGCCAGTAGTATAGACCAGGGGCTGGGAGGGGACTTCCAAGAGACCCAGTACTTC
CASSIDQGLGGDFQETQYF
>TRBV5-4|NA|TRBJ2-3|NA
TGTGCCAGCAGCTCACCGACTACCTCTCCTGGCACAGATACGCAGTATTTT
CASSSPTTSPGTDTQYF
>TRBV10-3|NA|TRBJ1-1|NA
TGTGCCATCAGTGAGTTAGGTAGAGGCGACACTGAAGCTTTCTTT
CAISELGRGDTEAFF
>TRBV25-1|many|TRBJ2-3|TRBD1
TGTGCCAGCAGTGAAGGGGACAGGGCAGCAGATACGCAGTATTTT
CASSEGDRAADTQYF
>TRBV5-1|NA|TRBJ2-1|TRBD1
TGCGCCAGCAGCTTGGAAGGCAGGACAGGATCCTACAATGAGCAGTTCTTC
CASSLEGRTGSYNEQFF
>TRBV6-2/TRBV6-3|NA|TRBJ2-1|NA
TGTGCCAGCAGTTACGAGGAGGCCTCCCACAATGAGCAGTTCTTC
CASSYEEASHNEQFF
>TRBV10-2|NA|TRBJ2-3|TRBD2
TGCGCCAGCAGTGAAGGACTAGCGGGGGGGGATACGCAGTATTTT
CASSEGLAGGDTQYF
>TRBV29-1|NA|TRBJ1-2|TRBD1
TGCAGCGTTGAGGACAGGGTGATGGCTAACTATGGCTACACCTTC
CSVEDRVMANYGYTF
>TRBV6-5|NA|TRBJ2-5|TRBD1
TGTGCCAGCAGTTCACCCAGGACAGGGGGATTCGAGACCCAGTACTTC
CASSSPRTGGFETQYF
>TRBV30|NA|TRBJ1-3|NA
TGTGCCTGGAGTGTAAATGACTGGCCTGGAAACACCATATATTTT
CAWSVNDWPGNTIYF
>TRBV5-1|NA|TRBJ1-2|TRBD1
TGCGCCAGCAGCGAAGGACAGGGGACTGGCTACACCTTC
CASSEGQGTGYTF
>TRBV4-3|few|TRBJ1-2|NA
TGCGCCAGCAGCCAAGGATTTTCGGAGGATGGCTACACCTTC
CASSQGFSEDGYTF
>TRBV28|NA|TRBJ2-1|NA
TGTGCCAGCAGGCCGGGAAACAAATACAATGAGCAGTTCTTC
CASRPGNKYNEQFF
>TRBV5-1|NA|TRBJ2-7|TRBD2
TGCGCCAGCAGCTTGGTTTGGAGGGCCGGGGGGGCCGTGAACTACGAGCAGTACTTC
CASSLVWRAGGAVNYEQYF
>TRBV7-3|once|TRBJ2-2|TRBD2
TGTGCCAGCAGCGGGACTAGCGGGGGCGGGGAGCTGTTTTTT
CASSGTSGGGELFF
>TRBV5-1|NA|TRBJ1-2|TRBD1
TGCGCCAGCAGCCCCGAGGGGGCGCAAAGAGGCTACACCTTC
CASSPEGAQRGYTF
>TRBV30|NA|TRBJ1-1|NA
TGTGCCTGGAGCAGGTTGCACACTGAAGCTTTCTTT
CAWSRLHTEAFF